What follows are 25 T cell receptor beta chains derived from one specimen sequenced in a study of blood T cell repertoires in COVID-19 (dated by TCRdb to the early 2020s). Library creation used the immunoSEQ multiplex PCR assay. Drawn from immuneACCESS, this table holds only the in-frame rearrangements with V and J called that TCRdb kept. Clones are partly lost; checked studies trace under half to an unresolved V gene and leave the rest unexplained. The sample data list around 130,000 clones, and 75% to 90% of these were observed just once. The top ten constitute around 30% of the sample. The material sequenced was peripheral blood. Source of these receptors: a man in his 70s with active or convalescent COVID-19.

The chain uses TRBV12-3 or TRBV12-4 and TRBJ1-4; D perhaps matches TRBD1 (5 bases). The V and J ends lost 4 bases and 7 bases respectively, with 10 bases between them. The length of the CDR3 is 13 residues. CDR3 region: CASSSQGGEKLFF. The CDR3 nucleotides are TGTGCCAGCAGTTCGCAGGGTGGTGAAAAACTGTTTTTT.

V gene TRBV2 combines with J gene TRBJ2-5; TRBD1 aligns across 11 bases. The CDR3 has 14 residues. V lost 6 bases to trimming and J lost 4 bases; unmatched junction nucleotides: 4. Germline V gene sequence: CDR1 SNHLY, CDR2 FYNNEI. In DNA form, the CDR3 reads TGTGCCAGCAGGGCCGGACAGGGGGCAGAGACCCAGTACTTC. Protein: CASRAGQGAETQYF.

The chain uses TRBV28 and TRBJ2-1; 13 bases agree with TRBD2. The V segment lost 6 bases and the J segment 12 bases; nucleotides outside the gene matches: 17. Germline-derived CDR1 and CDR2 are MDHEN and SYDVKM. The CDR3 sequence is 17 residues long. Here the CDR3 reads CASRLTGGTSGNNRQFF. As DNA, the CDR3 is TGTGCCAGCAGATTGACAGGGGGGACTAGCGGGAACAATCGGCAGTTCTTC.

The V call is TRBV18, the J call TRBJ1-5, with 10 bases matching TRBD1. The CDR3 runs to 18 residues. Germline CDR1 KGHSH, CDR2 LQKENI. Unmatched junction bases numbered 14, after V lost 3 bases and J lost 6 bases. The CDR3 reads CASSPNSGQGDIAQPQHF. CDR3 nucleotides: TGTGCCAGCTCACCGAATTCTGGACAGGGGGATATCGCTCAGCCCCAGCATTTT.

The CDR3 here is CAIEGNSNTEAFF. In nucleotides, the CDR3 is TGTGCCATTGAGGGTAACTCGAACACTGAAGCTTTCTTT. The chain recombines TRBV28 with TRBJ1-1; D ambiguous. Germline values: CDR1 MDHEN, CDR2 SYDVKM. V was trimmed by 10 bases and J by 1 base, leaving 13 bases between them. This CDR3 contains 13 residues.

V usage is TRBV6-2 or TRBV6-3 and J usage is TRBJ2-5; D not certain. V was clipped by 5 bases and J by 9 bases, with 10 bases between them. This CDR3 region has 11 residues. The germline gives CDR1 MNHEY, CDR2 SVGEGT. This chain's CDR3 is CASSQRLAQYF. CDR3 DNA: TGTGCCAGCAGTCAACGGCTAGCCCAGTACTTC.

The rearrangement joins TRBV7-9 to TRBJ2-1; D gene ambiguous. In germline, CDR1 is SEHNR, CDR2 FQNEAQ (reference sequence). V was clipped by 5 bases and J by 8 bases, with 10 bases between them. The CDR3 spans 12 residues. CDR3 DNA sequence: TGTGCCAGCAGCCCACTCGAGGATGAGCAGTTCTTC. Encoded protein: CASSPLEDEQFF.

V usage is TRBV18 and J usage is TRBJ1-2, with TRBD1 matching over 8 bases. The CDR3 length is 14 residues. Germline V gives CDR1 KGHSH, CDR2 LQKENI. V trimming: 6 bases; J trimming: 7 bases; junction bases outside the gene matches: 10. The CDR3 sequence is CASSPGQGVTGYTF. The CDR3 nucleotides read TGTGCCAGCTCGCCCGGACAGGGTGTAACTGGCTACACCTTC.

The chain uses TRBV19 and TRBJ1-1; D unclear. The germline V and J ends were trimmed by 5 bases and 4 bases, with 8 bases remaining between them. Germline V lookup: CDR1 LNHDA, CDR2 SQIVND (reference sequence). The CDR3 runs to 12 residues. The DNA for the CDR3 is TGTGCCAGTAGTCGGAGAACCACTGAAGCTTTCTTT. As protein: CASSRRTTEAFF. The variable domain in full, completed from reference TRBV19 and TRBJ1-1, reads DGGITQSPKYLFRKEGQNVTLSCEQNLNHDAMYWYRQDPGQGLRLIYYSQIVNDFQKGDIAEGYSVSREKKESFPLTVTSAQKNPTAFYLCASSRRTTEAFFGQGTRLTVV.

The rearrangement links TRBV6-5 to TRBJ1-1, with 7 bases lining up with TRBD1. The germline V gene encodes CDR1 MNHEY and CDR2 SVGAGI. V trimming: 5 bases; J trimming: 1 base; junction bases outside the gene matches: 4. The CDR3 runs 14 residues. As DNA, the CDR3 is TGTGCCAGCAGTAGAGCAGGGGGGAACACTGAAGCTTTCTTT. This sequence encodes CASSRAGGNTEAFF.

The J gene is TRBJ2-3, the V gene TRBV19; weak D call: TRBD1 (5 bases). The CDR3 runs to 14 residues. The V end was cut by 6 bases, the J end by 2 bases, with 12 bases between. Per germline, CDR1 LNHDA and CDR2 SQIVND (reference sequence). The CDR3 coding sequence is TGTGCCAGTAGAGATGGCAGGGACACAGATACGCAGTATTTT. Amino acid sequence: CASRDGRDTDTQYF.

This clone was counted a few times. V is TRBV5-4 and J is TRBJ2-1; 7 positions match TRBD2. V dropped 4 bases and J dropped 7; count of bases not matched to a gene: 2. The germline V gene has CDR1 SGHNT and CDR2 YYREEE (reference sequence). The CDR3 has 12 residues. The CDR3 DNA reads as TGTGCCAGCAGCATTAGCGGGAATGAGCAGTTCTTC. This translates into CASSISGNEQFF.

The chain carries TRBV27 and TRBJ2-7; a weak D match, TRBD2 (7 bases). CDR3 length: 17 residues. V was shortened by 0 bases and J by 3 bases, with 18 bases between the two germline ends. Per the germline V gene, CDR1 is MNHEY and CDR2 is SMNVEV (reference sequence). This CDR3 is CASSLSIRGGPDYEQYF. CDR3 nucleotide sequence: TGTGCCAGCAGTTTATCTATAAGGGGGGGCCCTGACTACGAGCAGTACTTC.

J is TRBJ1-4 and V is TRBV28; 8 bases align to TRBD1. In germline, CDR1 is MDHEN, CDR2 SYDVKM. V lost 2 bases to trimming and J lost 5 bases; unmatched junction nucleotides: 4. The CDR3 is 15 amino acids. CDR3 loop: CASSLGTGRNEKLFF. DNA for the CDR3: TGTGCCAGCAGTTTAGGGACAGGACGGAATGAAAAACTGTTTTTT.

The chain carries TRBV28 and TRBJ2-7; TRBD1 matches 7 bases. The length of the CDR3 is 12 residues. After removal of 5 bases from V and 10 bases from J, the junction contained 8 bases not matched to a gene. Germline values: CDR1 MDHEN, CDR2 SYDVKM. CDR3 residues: CASSVTTGVQYF. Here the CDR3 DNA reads TGTGCCAGCAGTGTCACCACAGGGGTACAGTACTTC.

The CDR3 DNA is TGTGCCAGCAGTGACCGGGACAGGCAAGAGACCCAGTACTTC. This codes for CASSDRDRQETQYF. The chain carries TRBV2 and TRBJ2-5, with TRBD1 identical over 8 bases. Trimming cost V 3 bases and J 2 bases; bases outside gene matches: 2. The germline CDR1 and CDR2 sequences are SNHLY and FYNNEI. CDR3 size: 14 residues.

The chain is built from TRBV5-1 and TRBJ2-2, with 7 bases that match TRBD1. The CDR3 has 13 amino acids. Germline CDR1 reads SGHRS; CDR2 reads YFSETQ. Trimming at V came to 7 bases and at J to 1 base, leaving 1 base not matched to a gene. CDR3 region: CASRTGNTGELFF. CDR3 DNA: TGCGCCAGCCGGACAGGGAACACCGGGGAGCTGTTTTTT.

Written as DNA, the CDR3 is TGTGCCAGCAGCTCGGGTCCGAACACTGAAGCTTTCTTT. Its protein is CASSSGPNTEAFF. This rearrangement joins TRBV7-3 to TRBJ1-1; no firm D call. V was shortened by 4 bases and J by 1 base, with 7 bases between the two germline ends. The CDR3 runs to 13 residues. Germline V gives CDR1 SGHTA, CDR2 FQGTGA.

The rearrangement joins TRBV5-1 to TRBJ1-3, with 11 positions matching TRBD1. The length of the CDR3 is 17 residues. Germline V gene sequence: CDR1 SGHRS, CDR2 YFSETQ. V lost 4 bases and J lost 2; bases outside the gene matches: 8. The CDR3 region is CASSQGTGGHAGNTIYF. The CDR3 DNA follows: TGCGCCAGCAGCCAAGGGACAGGGGGGCATGCTGGAAACACCATATATTTT.

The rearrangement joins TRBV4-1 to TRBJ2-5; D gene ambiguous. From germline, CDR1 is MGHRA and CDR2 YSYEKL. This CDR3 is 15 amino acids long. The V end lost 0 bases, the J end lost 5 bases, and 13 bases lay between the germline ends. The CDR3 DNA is TGCGCCAGCAGCCAAGACTCAGACTCGTGGGAGACCCAGTACTTC. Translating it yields CASSQDSDSWETQYF.

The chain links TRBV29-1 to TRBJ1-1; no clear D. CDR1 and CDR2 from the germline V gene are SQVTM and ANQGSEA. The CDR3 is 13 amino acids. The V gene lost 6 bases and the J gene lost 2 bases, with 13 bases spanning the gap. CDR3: CSVARGANTEAFF. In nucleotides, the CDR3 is TGCAGCGTGGCTCGGGGTGCCAACACTGAAGCTTTCTTT.

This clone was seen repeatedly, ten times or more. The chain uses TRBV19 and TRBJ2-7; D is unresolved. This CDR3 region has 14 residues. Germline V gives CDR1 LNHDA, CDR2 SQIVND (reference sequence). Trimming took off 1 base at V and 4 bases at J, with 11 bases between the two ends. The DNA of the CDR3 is TGTGCCAGTAGTATAGCCCCAGGTGAATACGAGCAGTACTTC. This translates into CASSIAPGEYEQYF.

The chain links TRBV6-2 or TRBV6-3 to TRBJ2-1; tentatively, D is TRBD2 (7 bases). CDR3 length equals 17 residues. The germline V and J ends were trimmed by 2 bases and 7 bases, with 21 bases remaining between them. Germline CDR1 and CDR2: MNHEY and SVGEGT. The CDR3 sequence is CASSYLQGGRGRNEQFF. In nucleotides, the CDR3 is TGTGCCAGCAGTTACCTTCAAGGGGGGAGGGGTAGGAATGAGCAGTTCTTC.

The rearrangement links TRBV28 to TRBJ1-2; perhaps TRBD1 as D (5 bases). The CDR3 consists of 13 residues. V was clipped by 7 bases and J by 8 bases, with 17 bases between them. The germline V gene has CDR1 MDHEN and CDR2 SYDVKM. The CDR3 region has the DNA TGTGCCAGCATTCCACCAGGGTCACGGGGCTACACCTTC. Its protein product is CASIPPGSRGYTF.

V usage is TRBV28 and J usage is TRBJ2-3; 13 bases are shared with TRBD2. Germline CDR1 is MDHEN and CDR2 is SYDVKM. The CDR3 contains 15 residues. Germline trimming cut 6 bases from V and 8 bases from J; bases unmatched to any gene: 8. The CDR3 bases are TGTGCCAGCAGCCGGGGACTAGCGGGAATCTCTACGCAGTATTTT. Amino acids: CASSRGLAGISTQYF.